This T cell receptor (beta chain) was documented in a study of OX40 agonist ivuxolimab in advanced cancers. Overall study results and limits: Some of the nonresponding patients also showed low levels of normalized T-cell clonal expansion.

Profiling relied on immunoSEQ multiplex PCR, and the TCRdb table lists in-frame clones only, not all of them. The data contain 70,000 to 90,000 clones, about 90% of them seen just once; the ten biggest clones take up 8.4%. Concerning this clone: Its target is unknown.

The ends lost 4 bases at V and 7 bases at J; junction bases unmatched: 8. CDR1 SGDLS and CDR2 YYNGEE come from the germline V gene. The CDR3 totals 15 residues. The rearrangement uses TRBV9 and TRBJ2-1; 10 positions match TRBD2. The input for sequencing was CD4+ or CD8+ T cells sorted from blood, taken in a trial of the OX40 agonist ivuxolimab. This receptor was obtained from an adult with an advanced solid tumor such as melanoma, head and neck, liver or kidney cancer. CDR3 nucleotides: TGTGCCAGCAGCCTACGGGGACTAGCGTTGAATGAGCAGTTCTTC. It specifies CASSLRGLALNEQFF.